Shown below are 31 T cell receptor beta chains from a single sample sequenced in a study of T cell responses to AZD1222 COVID-19 vaccine. The data were produced by immunoSEQ multiplex PCR, yet TCRdb's version contains in-frame clones alone and is incomplete. This sample has about 120,000 clones, with approximately 84% found just once. The sample was peripheral blood, taken on day 0 of AZD1222 vaccination. These receptors originate from an adult in good health.

The V and J genes are TRBV6-2 or TRBV6-3 and TRBJ2-3; the D gene is possibly TRBD2 (6 bases). Trimming took off 6 bases at V and 2 bases at J, with 15 bases between the two ends. Germline values: CDR1 MNHEY, CDR2 SVGEGT. The CDR3 sequence is 15 residues long. The CDR3 nucleotides read TGTGCCAGCAGCCCCCTAGGGACTTACACAGATACGCAGTATTTT. This sequence encodes CASSPLGTYTDTQYF.

The chain is built from TRBV7-9 and TRBJ1-6; D unclear. Trimming removed 7 bases at V and 14 bases at J, with 18 bases between. There are 13 residues in the CDR3. Germline CDR1 SEHNR, CDR2 FQNEAQ (reference sequence). The CDR3 protein is CASTTFSSSTLHF. CDR3 coding DNA: TGTGCCAGCACCACCTTCTCCTCATCAACCCTCCACTTT.

In DNA form, the CDR3 reads TGTGCCAGTAGTATGCGCACCTCTAACTATGGCTACACCTTC. It translates to CASSMRTSNYGYTF. The chain recombines TRBV19 with TRBJ1-2; no clear D. The V gene's germline CDR1 is LNHDA and CDR2 SQIVND (reference sequence). Trimming took 3 bases from V and 0 from J, leaving 8 bases between them. The CDR3 loop spans 14 amino acids.

The CDR3 bases are TGTGCCTGGAACCGGGACAGAGAGGGGCAGTATTTT. Encoded protein: CAWNRDREGQYF. The chain couples TRBV30 to TRBJ2-3; 7 nucleotides agree with TRBD1. The germline gives CDR1 GTSNPN, CDR2 SVGIG (reference sequence). J gave up 11 bases and V 4 bases, and 9 bases lay outside the gene matches. The CDR3 runs 12 residues.

The rearrangement uses TRBV6-6 and TRBJ1-1; 9 bases line up with TRBD1. J gave up 5 bases and V 6 bases, and 10 bases lay outside the gene matches. CDR3 length equals 15 residues. Germline V gene lookup returns CDR1 MNHNY and CDR2 SVGAGI (reference sequence). DNA of the CDR3: TGTGCCAGCAGGAGTGCAACAGGGGGCGAGACTGAAGCTTTCTTT. Its protein product is CASRSATGGETEAFF.

This chain joins TRBV11-1 and TRBJ2-5; possible D gene TRBD1, 6 bases. CDR3 length: 14 amino acids. Germline CDR1 and CDR2: SGHAT and FQDESV (reference sequence). Trimming left V 5 bases short and J 1 base short, with 11 bases between. CDR3 nucleotide sequence: TGTGCCAGCAGCCGTACAGGGACCCAAGAGACCCAGTACTTC. As protein: CASSRTGTQETQYF. The full variable domain, in which reference TRBV11-1 and TRBJ2-5 provide the parts outside the CDR3, is EAEVAQSPRYKITEKSQAVAFWCDPISGHATLYWYRQILGQGPELLVQFQDESVVDDSQLPKDRFSAERLKGVDSTLKIQPAELGDSAMYLCASSRTGTQETQYFGPGTRLLVL.

J is TRBJ1-4 and V is TRBV6-5; weak D call: TRBD1 (5 bases). Germline V gene lookup returns CDR1 MNHEY and CDR2 SVGAGI. The CDR3 totals 12 residues. Trimming pared 5 bases from V and 7 bases from J, leaving 8 bases between. The CDR3 is CASSKQGEKLFF. CDR3 nucleotide sequence: TGTGCCAGCAGTAAGCAGGGTGAAAAACTGTTTTTT.

This sequence joins TRBV7-8 and TRBJ2-2, with D tentatively TRBD2 (5 bases). CDR3 length: 17 residues. Deletions cut 1 base from V and 4 bases from J, with 16 bases between. Germline V gives CDR1 SGHVS, CDR2 FQNEAQ. CDR3 residues: CASSLGRGRSFTGELFF. CDR3 coding DNA: TGTGCCAGCAGCTTAGGTCGCGGGCGTTCTTTCACCGGGGAGCTGTTTTTT. The entire variable domain, with the rest obtained from reference TRBV7-8 and TRBJ2-2, is as follows: GAGVSQSPRYKVAKRGQDVALRCDPISGHVSLFWYQQALGQGPEFLTYFQNEAQLDKSGLPSDRFFAERPEGSVSTLKIQRTQQEDSAVYLCASSLGRGRSFTGELFFGEGSRLTVL.

The chain recombines TRBV2 with TRBJ2-1, with D perhaps given as TRBD1 or TRBD2 (5 bases each). This CDR3 contains 14 residues. Germline-derived CDR1 and CDR2 are SNHLY and FYNNEI. V lost 6 bases to trimming and J lost 6 bases, with 15 bases between them. The CDR3 here is CASSFGRGVNEQFF. As DNA, the CDR3 is TGTGCCAGCAGCTTCGGTCGGGGCGTCAATGAGCAGTTCTTC.

The rearrangement links TRBV7-2 to TRBJ2-3; possibly TRBD2 for D (6 bases). With 5 bases removed from V and 4 bases from J, the gap between germline ends came to 13 bases. CDR1 SGHTA and CDR2 FQGNSA come from the germline V gene. The length of the CDR3 is 14 residues. Here the CDR3 reads CASSPRLGPDTQYF. The CDR3 nucleotides read TGTGCCAGCAGCCCTCGACTAGGTCCAGATACGCAGTATTTT. The whole variable domain, remainder taken from reference TRBV7-2 and TRBJ2-3, is GAGVSQSPSNKVTEKGKDVELRCDPISGHTALYWYRQSLGQGLEFLIYFQGNSAPDKSGLPSDRFSAERTGGSVSTLTIQRTQQEDSAVYLCASSPRLGPDTQYFGPGTRLTVL.

This chain connects TRBV6-5 to TRBJ1-3; D is unresolved. Trimming took 5 bases from V and 4 from J, leaving 12 bases between them. Germline assignment: CDR1 MNHEY and CDR2 SVGAGI. This CDR3 has 14 residues. CDR3 region: CASSTDGTGNTIYF. The CDR3 nucleotides are TGTGCCAGCAGTACAGATGGAACCGGAAACACCATATATTTT.

The J gene is TRBJ1-5, the V gene TRBV27; D may be TRBD1 (6 bases). Germline loops: CDR1 MNHEY, CDR2 SMNVEV (reference sequence). Trimming cost V 5 bases and J 6 bases, with 8 bases left between them. This CDR3 spans 12 amino acids. CDR3 bases: TGTGCCAGCAGTACAGGGAGTCAGCCCCAGCATTTT. Translated: CASSTGSQPQHF.

The V gene is TRBV28, the J gene TRBJ2-1; D unresolved. The CDR3 spans 11 residues. Germline V gene sequence: CDR1 MDHEN, CDR2 SYDVKM. V lost 6 bases and J lost 7, with 7 bases in between. This chain's CDR3 is CASRWLNEQFF. The CDR3 DNA follows: TGTGCCAGCAGGTGGTTGAATGAGCAGTTCTTC.

V and J are TRBV20-1 and TRBJ1-1; D might be TRBD1 (5 bases). CDR3 length: 11 residues. Germline assignment: CDR1 DFQATT and CDR2 SNEGSKA (reference sequence). V dropped 3 bases and J dropped 6 bases, with 8 bases sitting between them. Here the CDR3 reads CSASRGAEAFF. Written as DNA, the CDR3 is TGCAGTGCTAGTAGGGGCGCTGAAGCTTTCTTT.

This chain uses TRBV24-1 with TRBJ2-7; TRBD2 agrees at 7 bases. Germline values: CDR1 KGHDR, CDR2 SFDVKD. After removal of 7 bases from V and 0 bases from J, the junction contained 2 bases not matched to a gene. CDR3 length: 13 residues. The CDR3: CATRAGASYEQYF. The CDR3 coding sequence is TGTGCCACCAGGGCGGGAGCCTCCTACGAGCAGTACTTC.

The CDR3 DNA sequence: TGTGCCAGCAGCTTAGGACAGGAGGAGAGTGGCTACACCTTC. Translation gives CASSLGQEESGYTF. This chain joins TRBV11-1 and TRBJ1-2, with a tentative D call TRBD1 (6 bases). The CDR3 is made up of 14 amino acids. V was shortened by 1 base and J by 7 bases, with 13 bases between the two germline ends. Germline V CDR1 and CDR2: SGHAT, FQDESV (reference sequence).

The chain uses TRBV19 and TRBJ2-1; perhaps TRBD1 as D (7 bases). This CDR3 has 17 amino acids. Trimming took 1 base from V and 10 from J, leaving 23 bases between them. Germline CDR1 reads LNHDA; CDR2 reads SQIVND (reference sequence). Written as DNA, the CDR3 is TGTGCCAGTAGTATAGGCCGTAGCAGGGGGGATCATAAGGAGCAGTTCTTC. Its protein product is CASSIGRSRGDHKEQFF.

The chain has TRBV25-1 and TRBJ1-1; 7 nucleotides match TRBD1. This CDR3 comprises 13 residues. Trimming at V came to 8 bases and at J to 8 bases, leaving 11 bases not matched to a gene. The V gene's germline CDR1 is MGHDK and CDR2 SYGVNS. CDR3 bases: TGTGCCAGCGTCGGACGGACAGGAGGGGAAGCTTTCTTT. Its translation: CASVGRTGGEAFF.

The genes are TRBV28 and TRBJ2-3; 7 bases agree with TRBD2. V was clipped by 5 bases and J by 1 base; unmatched bases: 12. Germline V CDR1 and CDR2: MDHEN, SYDVKM. The CDR3 consists of 17 residues. The CDR3 sequence is CASSPRGSRLGTDTQYF. CDR3 nucleotides: TGTGCCAGCAGTCCTCGCGGGAGCCGGCTTGGCACAGATACGCAGTATTTT. Full variable domain (missing parts from reference TRBV28 and TRBJ2-3): DVKVTQSSRYLVKRTGEKVFLECVQDMDHENMFWYRQDPGLGLRLIYFSYDVKMKEKGDIPEGYSVSREKKERFSLILESASTNQTSMYLCASSPRGSRLGTDTQYFGPGTRLTVL.

J is TRBJ2-1 and V is TRBV5-1; 11 nucleotides agree with TRBD2. Germline CDR1 reads SGHRS; CDR2 reads YFSETQ. Trimming took 5 bases from V and 4 from J; bases not matched to a gene: 5. This CDR3 region has 15 residues. DNA for the CDR3: TGCGCCAGCAGTTCCGGGACTAGCGGTTACAATGAGCAGTTCTTC. It specifies CASSSGTSGYNEQFF.

The CDR3 loop reads CAWRALGNTEAFF. The CDR3 DNA is TGTGCCTGGAGGGCCTTGGGGAACACTGAAGCTTTCTTT. V usage is TRBV30 and J usage is TRBJ1-1; D uncertain. Deletions cut 3 bases from V and 1 base from J, with 9 bases between. The CDR3 extends over 13 amino acids. Germline V gives CDR1 GTSNPN, CDR2 SVGIG (reference sequence).

V and J are TRBV7-3 and TRBJ2-2; the D is unclear. The germline CDR1 and CDR2 sequences are SGHTA and FQGTGA. V lost 5 bases, J lost 1 base, and 11 bases lay in between. This CDR3 comprises 15 residues. The CDR3 DNA follows: TGTGCCAGCAGCCCGTCCGCGATGAACACCGGGGAGCTGTTTTTT. Translating gives CASSPSAMNTGELFF.

The rearrangement joins TRBV7-9 to TRBJ1-3; no reliable D call. The CDR3 is 15 amino acids. Germline values: CDR1 SEHNR, CDR2 FQNEAQ (reference sequence). The germline V and J ends were trimmed by 4 bases and 8 bases, with 18 bases remaining between them. In DNA form, the CDR3 reads TGTGCCAGCAGCTCAGTCACCGGAGGGAGTGACACCATATATTTT. It codes for CASSSVTGGSDTIYF.

The V gene is TRBV12-1, the J gene TRBJ1-4. TRBV12-1 represents a pseudogene. The CDR3 is made up of 12 amino acids. Written as DNA, the CDR3 is TGTGCCAGCAGCTTTGGAGGGGAAAAACTGTTTTTT. Its translation is CASSFGGEKLFF.

The V gene is TRBV5-1, the J gene TRBJ2-2, with D hard to call. The CDR3 spans 16 residues. V was shortened by 5 bases and J by 0 bases, with 14 bases between the two germline ends. The germline gives CDR1 SGHRS, CDR2 YFSETQ. DNA of the CDR3: TGCGCCAGCAGGATCCGGCTAAACCCGAACACCGGGGAGCTGTTTTTT. This encodes CASRIRLNPNTGELFF.

This chain joins TRBV5-8 and TRBJ1-1; D uncertain. This CDR3 is built from 15 residues. The germline V gene encodes CDR1 SGHTS and CDR2 YDEGEE. V was clipped by 0 bases and J by 0 bases, with 9 bases between them. This chain's CDR3 is CASSLAALLNTEAFF. The CDR3 coding sequence is TGTGCCAGCAGCTTGGCGGCGCTTCTGAACACTGAAGCTTTCTTT.

The chain joins TRBV28 to TRBJ2-7; the D gene could be TRBD1 or TRBD2 (6 bases each). The CDR3 consists of 15 residues. The V end was cut by 10 bases, the J end by 6 bases, with 25 bases between. Germline V gives CDR1 MDHEN, CDR2 SYDVKM. In DNA, the CDR3 is TGTGCCACCGATCCATGGAAGGGGGGAAGGGGCGAGCAGTACTTC. This encodes CATDPWKGGRGEQYF.

The rearrangement uses TRBV11-3 and TRBJ1-2; 8 nucleotides agree with TRBD1. Germline V lookup: CDR1 SGHNT, CDR2 YENEEA. Unmatched junction bases numbered 14, after V lost 5 bases and J lost 0 bases. The CDR3 has 18 amino acids. The CDR3 sequence: CASSLLLDRAKANYGYTF. The CDR3 nucleotides are TGTGCCAGCAGCCTACTGCTGGACAGGGCCAAGGCTAACTATGGCTACACCTTC.

V and J are TRBV27 and TRBJ2-1, with D perhaps being TRBD1 or TRBD2 (5 bases each). Germline V gives CDR1 MNHEY, CDR2 SMNVEV (reference sequence). The germline V and J ends were trimmed by 8 bases and 8 bases, with 13 bases remaining between them. CDR3 size: 12 residues. CDR3 bases: TGTGCCAGCTCAGGGAGTCAGGATGAGCAGTTCTTC. Translating it yields CASSGSQDEQFF.

The chain carries TRBV29-1 and TRBJ1-2; maybe TRBD1 (6 bases). The V end lost 6 bases, the J end lost 5 bases, and 28 bases lay between the germline ends. The CDR3 has 17 amino acids. CDR1 and CDR2 from the germline V gene are SQVTM and ANQGSEA. CDR3 sequence reads: CSVPRGAGTDRGYGYTF. The CDR3 DNA follows: TGCAGCGTCCCGCGGGGGGCAGGAACCGATAGGGGGTATGGCTACACCTTC.

The chain employs TRBV18 and TRBJ2-1; no definite D call. The CDR3 length is 13 residues. The V end was cut by 3 bases, the J end by 8 bases, with 11 bases between. CDR1 KGHSH and CDR2 LQKENI come from the germline V gene. In DNA form, the CDR3 reads TGTGCCAGCTCACCCCGGAGTCCGCATGAGCAGTTCTTC. Translation: CASSPRSPHEQFF.